The rows below give T cell receptor beta chains drawn from one sample of a study of shared clonotypes between healthy human individuals. The assay was immunoSEQ multiplex PCR, and TCRdb's table has in-frame clones only and misses some. The sample holds approximately 530,000 clones, more than 95% seen once. The specimen sequenced was naive CD4+ T cells sorted from blood. These TCRs come from a woman younger than 45 in good health. The CDR3 runs from the conserved cysteine through the conserved F or W. The D gene is left open where the match is weak. Rows give clone size only sometimes, using once, few, many, or a class for an expanded clone.

cdr3_nt | cdr3_aa | v_call | clone_size | d_call | j_call
TGTGCCAGCAAACTGGCGGGACTAGGGGAGCTGTTTTTT | CASKLAGLGELFF | TRBV2 | . | TRBD2 | TRBJ2-2
TGCGCCAGCAGCTTTACGGGAGGCTCCTACGAGCAGTACTTC | CASSFTGGSYEQYF | TRBV5-1 | once | TRBD2 | TRBJ2-7
TGTGCCAGTAGTATTGGTATGGCCTTGCGTGGCTACACCTTC | CASSIGMALRGYTF | TRBV19 | . | . | TRBJ1-2
TGTGCCAGCAGCGTCAGGGGCGGCTATGGCTACACCTTC | CASSVRGGYGYTF | TRBV5-6 | . | . | TRBJ1-2
TGTGCCAGCAGTCTCTACCTAGGGACAGAAAAACTGTTTTTT | CASSLYLGTEKLFF | TRBV6-5 | . | . | TRBJ1-4
TGCAGCGTTGATTTTGGAAGCTCCTACGAGCAGTACTTC | CSVDFGSSYEQYF | TRBV29-1 | . | . | TRBJ2-7
TGCGCCAGCAGCTTAATACAGGGGGCGGTTGCTGAAGCTTTCTTT | CASSLIQGAVAEAFF | TRBV5-1 | . | TRBD1 | TRBJ1-1
TGTGCCACGTTTATTATGGAGCTTAGTCAGCCCCAGCATTTT | CATFIMELSQPQHF | TRBV12-5 | . | . | TRBJ1-5
TGTGCCAGCAGCTTAGAAGAGGATTACGAGCAGTACTTC | CASSLEEDYEQYF | TRBV11-3 | . | . | TRBJ2-7
TGTGCCAGCAGCGGGATGGGAGGACAAGGGCCCCAGCATTTT | CASSGMGGQGPQHF | TRBV5-6 | . | . | TRBJ1-5
TGTGCCAGCAGTCCCGCGGCCGGGAGCTCCTACGAGCAGTACTTC | CASSPAAGSSYEQYF | TRBV27 | . | . | TRBJ2-7
TGTGCCAGCAGTCGCGGGACACTGAACACTGAAGCTTTCTTT | CASSRGTLNTEAFF | TRBV7-9 | . | . | TRBJ1-1
TGTGCCAGCACGATCGACCGACAGGGCTCCCCACCCCTCCACTTT | CASTIDRQGSPPLHF | TRBV2 | . | TRBD1 | TRBJ1-6
TGCGCCAGCAGCCAACAAGAAAACTATGGCTACACCTTC | CASSQQENYGYTF | TRBV4-1 | . | . | TRBJ1-2
TGTGCCAGTACTCGGGTGGGACTAGCGGGAGGTCTCGCTGGGGCCAACGTCCTGACTTTC | CASTRVGLAGGLAGANVLTF | TRBV19 | . | TRBD2 | TRBJ2-6
TGTGCCAGCAGCCGGACGGAGGGATATGAAAAACTGTTTTTT | CASSRTEGYEKLFF | TRBV7-9 | . | . | TRBJ1-4
TGTGCCAGCAATAGTCTGGGGGTCTACGAGCAGTACTTC | CASNSLGVYEQYF | TRBV28 | . | . | TRBJ2-7
TGTGCCAGCAGCGAAAGTCCCGACAGGGTCCTGGTCTATGGCTACACCTTC | CASSESPDRVLVYGYTF | TRBV5-4 | . | TRBD1 | TRBJ1-2
TGTGCCAGCCAATCGGGACAGGGCGATGGCTACACCTTC | CASQSGQGDGYTF | TRBV28 | . | TRBD1 | TRBJ1-2
TGTGCCAGCAGCCAAGTCTTGAGCGGGACTTACAATGAGCAGTTCTTC | CASSQVLSGTYNEQFF | TRBV4-2 | . | TRBD2 | TRBJ2-1
TGCGCCAGCAGTGAGGTAGCGGGAGGTTCGGGAGAGACCCAGTACTTC | CASSEVAGGSGETQYF | TRBV10-2 | . | TRBD2 | TRBJ2-5
TGTGCCATCAGTGGCTCCCGGGAGAATGAGCAGTTCTTC | CAISGSRENEQFF | TRBV10-3 | few | . | TRBJ2-1
TGTGCCAGCAGCAGCACCGGGACTAGCGGCACAGATACGCAGTATTTT | CASSSTGTSGTDTQYF | TRBV5-5 | . | TRBD2 | TRBJ2-3
TGTGCCAGCAGTGAAGCGACAGGGTACAATCAGCCCCAGCATTTT | CASSEATGYNQPQHF | TRBV2 | . | TRBD1 | TRBJ1-5
TGCGCCAGCAGTGAGTCCCAGGGGTCGGATGAAAAACTGTTTTTT | CASSESQGSDEKLFF | TRBV10-1 | . | . | TRBJ1-4
TGTGCCAGCTCACCAAGCGGACTCCCTATCGATGAGCAGTTCTTC | CASSPSGLPIDEQFF | TRBV18 | once | . | TRBJ2-1
TGCGCCAGCAGCCAACTTGGCAGGGGCCCCTCTGGGGCCAACGTCCTGACTTTC | CASSQLGRGPSGANVLTF | TRBV4-1 | . | . | TRBJ2-6
TGTGCCAGCAGTTCTATCTTCTACGAGCAGTACTTC | CASSSIFYEQYF | TRBV7-9 | . | . | TRBJ2-7
TGTGCCAGCAGCTCACAGGGGCGAGGCTACACCTTC | CASSSQGRGYTF | TRBV5-8 | . | TRBD1 | TRBJ1-2
TGTGCCAGCAGCTATGCTGGGGGCCACGAGCAGTACTTC | CASSYAGGHEQYF | TRBV5-4 | . | . | TRBJ2-7
TGTGCCAGCAGTTTAATTACAGCCATTAGCCGCGGGACCCAGTACTTC | CASSLITAISRGTQYF | TRBV28 | . | . | TRBJ2-5
TGTGCCAGCAGTTACGGGGGATTGGAGGAAAAACTGTTTTTT | CASSYGGLEEKLFF | TRBV6-5 | few | . | TRBJ1-4
TGTGCCAGCTCACCACAGGTCAGGGGGCCCCTAGCGGGAAGGATCGAGCAGTACTTC | CASSPQVRGPLAGRIEQYF | TRBV18 | . | . | TRBJ2-7
TGTGCCAGCAGCTTGAACGGAGCTTTGATGAACACTGAAGCTTTCTTT | CASSLNGALMNTEAFF | TRBV5-6 | . | . | TRBJ1-1
TGCGCCAGCAGCCAAGAAGCGGCAGGGATAGCGACTAATGAAAAACTGTTTTTT | CASSQEAAGIATNEKLFF | TRBV4-1 | . | . | TRBJ1-4
TGTGCCAGCAGCCCCGGCGGGACAACCGCCTCCTACGAGCAGTACTTC | CASSPGGTTASYEQYF | TRBV7-7 | . | . | TRBJ2-7
TGCGCCAGCAGCCAGGATCCCGGGACAGGGCCCCCAACTAATGAAAAACTGTTTTTT | CASSQDPGTGPPTNEKLFF | TRBV4-1 | . | TRBD1 | TRBJ1-4
TGCGCCAGCAGCGTCCTGGGCGGGGAGCAAGGGGAAAAACTGTTTTTT | CASSVLGGEQGEKLFF | TRBV5-1 | . | . | TRBJ1-4
TGTGCCAGCAGCTTAGTGCGGGAGAGCGAGCAGTACTTC | CASSLVRESEQYF | TRBV7-2 | . | TRBD2 | TRBJ2-7
TGTGCCTGGGGACCCCGCACCCGCACAGATACGCAGTATTTT | CAWGPRTRTDTQYF | TRBV30 | . | . | TRBJ2-3
TGTGCCAGCAGCCAGCCAGGATCCAATGAGCAGTTCTTC | CASSQPGSNEQFF | TRBV6-5 | . | . | TRBJ2-1
TGCAGTGCGAAAGAATACTACGAGCAGTACTTC | CSAKEYYEQYF | TRBV20-1 | once | . | TRBJ2-7
TGTGCCAGCAGTTTAAACAGGGCGAACACTGAAGCTTTCTTT | CASSLNRANTEAFF | TRBV27 | few | . | TRBJ1-1
TGTGCCAGCACCTTAGCGGGGGCTTACTATGAAAAACTGTTTTTT | CASTLAGAYYEKLFF | TRBV7-9 | . | . | TRBJ1-4
TGTGGCGGCGGGAACACCGGGGAGCTGTTTTTT | CGGGNTGELFF | TRBV30 | . | . | TRBJ2-2
TGTGCCACCAGCAGAGTCCTCTCCTACGAGCAGTACTTC | CATSRVLSYEQYF | TRBV15 | . | . | TRBJ2-7
TGCGCCAGCAGCTTGACTAGCGGGACGGAGACCCAGTACTTC | CASSLTSGTETQYF | TRBV5-1 | . | TRBD2 | TRBJ2-5
TGCGCCAGCAGCCTAGGGCCACAGGGGGCAGGCGGAGAGACCCAGTACTTC | CASSLGPQGAGGETQYF | TRBV5-1 | . | TRBD1 | TRBJ2-5
TGCGCCAGCAGGGCGGGAGAGAGGGCAGATACGCAGTATTTT | CASRAGERADTQYF | TRBV5-1 | . | TRBD2 | TRBJ2-3
TGCGCCAGCAGCTTACTGACCCAGGGGAACACTGAAGCTTTCTTT | CASSLLTQGNTEAFF | TRBV5-1 | . | . | TRBJ1-1
TGTGCCAGTAGTATAGGGCGACTGATCCAAGAGACCCAGTACTTC | CASSIGRLIQETQYF | TRBV19 | . | . | TRBJ2-5
TGTGCCAGCAGTGCCACCGGGACAGGGGTCCTAGTCAACTATGGCTACACCTTC | CASSATGTGVLVNYGYTF | TRBV28 | . | TRBD1 | TRBJ1-2
TGTGCCAGCTCACGTTCACAGGGGATAAGGTACAATGAGCAGTTCTTC | CASSRSQGIRYNEQFF | TRBV18 | once | TRBD1 | TRBJ2-1